One sample yielded the 24 T cell receptor beta chains listed below, sequenced in a study of T cells in Graves' hyperthyroidism and ophthalmopathy. RNA transcripts were the template for amplifying TCR beta CDR3 regions. First-round RT-PCR of the TCR CDR3 relied on the HTBI primer set. Via MiXCR, TCRdb re-called the multiplex PCR reads, giving one row per CDR3 protein. The sample records about 300,000 distinct CDR3 sequences, approximately 18% being singletons. Material: blood. The receptor set was obtained from a man aged 50-60 years with Graves' ophthalmopathy.

This clonotype has ten or more counts. The J gene is TRBJ2-1, the V gene TRBV20-1, with 11 bases that match TRBD2. Trimming cost V 2 bases and J 1 base; bases outside gene matches: 10. The CDR3 has 18 amino acids. Looked up from germline, CDR1 is DFQATT and CDR2 is SNEGSKA (reference sequence). CDR3 residues: CSARIGTSGGPSYNEQFF. CDR3 DNA: TGCAGTGCTAGAATTGGGACTAGCGGAGGACCTTCCTACAATGAGCAGTTCTTC.

This clonotype was detected ten times or more. This chain uses TRBV11-2 with TRBJ2-5; 9 nucleotides agree with TRBD2. The V and J ends lost 3 bases and 1 base, in that order; junction bases with no gene match: 9. This CDR3 comprises 17 residues. CDR1 is SGHAT and CDR2 is FQNNGV in the germline V gene. CDR3 sequence (DNA): TGTGCCAGCAGCTTCGAGTTTTGGACTAGCGCCCAAGAGACCCAGTACTTC. It yields the protein CASSFEFWTSAQETQYF.

V gene TRBV27 combines with J gene TRBJ2-1; TRBD1 agrees at 7 bases. The germline gives CDR1 MNHEY, CDR2 SMNVEV (reference sequence). J was trimmed by 5 bases and V by 6 bases; bases with no gene match: 4. The CDR3 spans 13 residues. CDR3 residues: CASRRGHHNEQFF. In DNA form, the CDR3 reads TGTGCCAGCAGGAGGGGGCATCACAATGAGCAGTTCTTC.

The chain uses TRBV19 and TRBJ1-1; a weak D match, TRBD1 (5 bases). Germline values: CDR1 LNHDA, CDR2 SQIVND (reference sequence). The germline V and J ends were trimmed by 3 bases and 4 bases, with 9 bases remaining between them. This CDR3 comprises 13 residues. In nucleotides, the CDR3 is TGTGCCAGTAGTATTGCGACAGTCACTGAAGCTTTCTTT. Translated, it gives CASSIATVTEAFF.

At least ten counts were recorded for this clonotype. The rearrangement links TRBV28 to TRBJ1-5; D call uncertain. CDR3 size: 16 residues. The V and J ends lost 1 base and 2 bases respectively, with 12 bases between them. The germline V gene encodes CDR1 MDHEN and CDR2 SYDVKM. CDR3 loop: CASSLLFQAGNQPQHF. CDR3 sequence (DNA): TGTGCCAGCAGTTTATTGTTCCAGGCGGGCAATCAGCCCCAGCATTTT.

The chain combines TRBV4-2 with TRBJ2-1; maybe TRBD2 (7 bases). There are 16 residues in the CDR3. V lost 1 base and J 9 bases, leaving 19 bases between the germline ends. Germline CDR1 reads LGHNA; CDR2 reads YNFKEQ. The CDR3 coding sequence is TGTGCCAGCAGCCAAGGGGGAGGGGGAGCACTTAGTGAGCAGTTCTTC. Protein sequence: CASSQGGGGALSEQFF.

The chain employs TRBV6-1 and TRBJ2-5, with TRBD2 matching over 9 bases. V lost 6 bases to trimming and J lost 5 bases; unmatched junction nucleotides: 7. The CDR3 consists of 14 residues. In germline, CDR1 is MNHNS, CDR2 SASEGT. CDR3 protein: CASRPGLASETQYF. The CDR3 DNA reads TGTGCCAGCAGGCCGGGACTAGCTTCCGAGACCCAGTACTTC.

This clonotype showed up just a few times. V and J are TRBV24-1 and TRBJ1-1; 8 bases agree with TRBD1. The J segment lost 1 base and the V segment lost 0 bases, leaving 6 bases of the junction unmatched. The CDR3 covers 17 residues. Germline lookup yields CDR1 KGHDR and CDR2 SFDVKD. CDR3 sequence reads: CATSDLVDRATNTEAFF. DNA of the CDR3: TGTGCCACCAGTGATTTGGTGGACAGGGCGACGAACACTGAAGCTTTCTTT.

This chain joins TRBV6-2 or TRBV6-3 and TRBJ1-3, with D maybe TRBD1 (5 bases). Trimming stripped 6 bases from V and 1 base from J, with 13 bases between. The V gene's germline CDR1 is MNHEY and CDR2 SVGEGT. CDR3 length: 15 residues. The CDR3 sequence: CASRRDRQSGNTIYF. In nucleotides, the CDR3 is TGTGCCAGCAGACGGGACCGCCAGTCTGGAAACACCATATATTTT.

Written as DNA, the CDR3 is TGTGCCAGTAGTAACCAGGGTGCGGGCACTGAAGCTTTCTTT. Amino acids: CASSNQGAGTEAFF. The chain has TRBV19 and TRBJ1-1, with D maybe TRBD1 (5 bases). V gave up 4 bases and J gave up 4 bases, with 13 bases separating them. CDR1 LNHDA and CDR2 SQIVND come from the germline V gene (reference sequence). This CDR3 has 14 residues.

Here the CDR3 reads CASSQAGLRTDTQYF. DNA of the CDR3: TGTGCCAGCAGCCAAGCAGGCCTTCGCACAGATACGCAGTATTTT. The chain joins TRBV14 to TRBJ2-3; no clear D. Trimming shortened V by 1 base and J by 1 base, and 9 bases separated the two germline ends. There are 15 residues in the CDR3. Germline V gene lookup returns CDR1 SGHDN and CDR2 FVKESK. Looking up the rest from reference TRBV14 and TRBJ2-3 gives the full variable domain: EAGVTQFPSHSVIEKGQTVTLRCDPISGHDNLYWYRRVMGKEIKFLLHFVKESKQDESGMPNNRFLAERTGGTYSTLKVQPAELEDSGVYFCASSQAGLRTDTQYFGPGTRLTVL.

At least ten counts were recorded for this clonotype. V usage is TRBV5-1 and J usage is TRBJ1-5; D is unclear. Deletions cut 2 bases from V and 4 bases from J, with 19 bases between. The CDR3 is 17 residues long. Germline lookup yields CDR1 SGHRS and CDR2 YFSETQ. This chain's CDR3 is CASSLSSSPPGNQPQHF. The CDR3 bases are TGCGCCAGCAGCTTATCCAGTTCCCCCCCGGGAAATCAGCCCCAGCATTTT.

At least ten counts were recorded for this clonotype. A read error may be the cause here, since a much bigger clone is one base away. The chain recombines TRBV7-3 with TRBJ2-7, with TRBD1 matching over 10 bases. V gave up 4 bases and J gave up 5 bases; unmatched junction bases: 2. From germline, CDR1 is SGHTA and CDR2 FQGTGA. This CDR3 region has 13 residues. The CDR3 sequence is CASSSTGGDEQYF. The CDR3 region has the DNA TGTGCCAGCAGCTCGACAGGGGGCGACGAGCAGTACTTC.

The table lists this clonotype with many counts. This chain connects TRBV2 to TRBJ2-1; possibly TRBD1 for D (5 bases). The CDR3 sequence is 17 residues long. V lost 6 bases, J lost 0 bases, and 18 bases lay in between. Germline-derived CDR1 and CDR2 are SNHLY and FYNNEI. This CDR3 is CASSGRLGRGSYNEQFF. CDR3 DNA sequence: TGTGCCAGCAGCGGGCGGTTGGGGCGAGGCTCCTACAATGAGCAGTTCTTC.

This clonotype was recorded at least ten times. As DNA, the CDR3 is TGTGCCAGCAGCCCTCTGACTAGCGGCACTAGCACAGATACGCAGTATTTT. It specifies CASSPLTSGTSTDTQYF. The V gene is TRBV7-9, the J gene TRBJ2-3, with 9 positions matching TRBD2. Per the germline V gene, CDR1 is SEHNR and CDR2 is FQNEAQ (reference sequence). The CDR3 runs 17 residues. V lost 5 bases to trimming and J lost 0 bases; unmatched junction nucleotides: 9.

This clonotype was seen repeatedly, ten times or more. The J gene is TRBJ2-2, the V gene TRBV5-1; D is perhaps TRBD1 (6 bases). Trimming took off 7 bases at V and 4 bases at J, with 11 bases between the two ends. The germline V gene encodes CDR1 SGHRS and CDR2 YFSETQ. CDR3 length equals 13 residues. CDR3 protein: CASSQGSTGELFF. In DNA form, the CDR3 reads TGCGCCAGCTCCCAGGGGAGCACCGGGGAGCTGTTTTTT.

There are many counts of this clonotype. V is TRBV20-1 and J is TRBJ1-1, with 10 positions matching TRBD1. Per germline, CDR1 DFQATT and CDR2 SNEGSKA (reference sequence). Trimming took 6 bases from V and 5 from J; bases not matched to a gene: 3. CDR3 length: 12 residues. CDR3 nucleotide sequence: TGCAGTGCAAGGACAGGGGGAACTGAAGCTTTCTTT. It codes for CSARTGGTEAFF.

This clonotype showed up many times. The V call is TRBV12-3 or TRBV12-4, the J call TRBJ2-1; the match to TRBD2 covers 7 bases. The CDR3 spans 17 residues. Trimming cost V 6 bases and J 0 bases; bases outside gene matches: 11. CDR3 in DNA: TGTGCCAGCAGCCGATCTAGCGGAGGCGGCTCCTACAATGAGCAGTTCTTC. This encodes CASSRSSGGGSYNEQFF.

In its sample, this clonotype was seen a few times. V usage is TRBV19 and J usage is TRBJ2-1; 7 bases agree with TRBD2. V was pared by 3 bases and J by 2 bases, with 1 base of the junction left unmatched. Germline V gene data show CDR1 as LNHDA and CDR2 as SQIVND (reference sequence). The CDR3 is made up of 14 amino acids. The DNA for the CDR3 is TGTGCCAGTAGTATCAGCGGGACCTACAATGAGCAGTTCTTC. Protein: CASSISGTYNEQFF.

The gene calls are TRBV9 and TRBJ1-3; 7 nucleotides align to TRBD1. Trimming removed 2 bases from V and 0 bases from J; junction bases left unmatched: 8. The CDR3 covers 17 residues. Germline V gene lookup returns CDR1 SGDLS and CDR2 YYNGEE. This chain's CDR3 is CASSVSGTESSGNTIYF. The CDR3 DNA reads TGTGCCAGCAGCGTTTCCGGGACAGAAAGCTCTGGAAACACCATATATTTT.

In its sample, this clonotype was seen a few times. The gene calls are TRBV14 and TRBJ2-7; D ambiguous. Trimming shortened V by 0 bases and J by 0 bases, and 6 bases separated the two germline ends. Germline assignment: CDR1 SGHDN and CDR2 FVKESK. The CDR3 is made up of 14 amino acids. CDR3 amino acids: CASSQDLSSYEQYF. CDR3 in DNA: TGTGCCAGCAGCCAAGATCTCAGCTCCTACGAGCAGTACTTC.

The sample holds many counts of this clonotype. This chain connects TRBV12-3 or TRBV12-4 to TRBJ1-2, with TRBD1 as a possible D gene (5 bases). Trimming left V 3 bases short and J 0 bases short, with 8 bases between. The CDR3 runs 14 residues. The CDR3 reads CASSFAGANYGYTF. As DNA, the CDR3 is TGTGCCAGCAGTTTCGCGGGGGCTAACTATGGCTACACCTTC.

This clonotype showed up many times. The V call is TRBV3-1, the J call TRBJ2-1; 7 nucleotides agree with TRBD2. CDR3 length: 16 residues. J was trimmed by 4 bases and V by 0 bases; bases with no gene match: 6. From germline, CDR1 is LGHDT and CDR2 YNNKEL (reference sequence). The DNA for the CDR3 is TGTGCCAGCAGCCAAGATAGGGCTAGCGGATACAATGAGCAGTTCTTC. It specifies CASSQDRASGYNEQFF.

This clonotype has a count of ten or more. The gene calls are TRBV7-9 and TRBJ2-7; 7 bases fit TRBD1. Germline V gene lookup returns CDR1 SEHNR and CDR2 FQNEAQ (reference sequence). The CDR3 has 16 amino acids. V gave up 4 bases and J gave up 0 bases; unmatched junction bases: 9. The CDR3 coding sequence is TGTGCCAGCAGCTCGATAGACCGGGACAGCTCCTACGAGCAGTACTTC. Its protein is CASSSIDRDSSYEQYF.